This passage covers 27 T cell receptor beta chains from one sample sequenced in a study of blood T cell repertoires in COVID-19. TCRdb's table, derived via immunoSEQ multiplex PCR, lists solely in-frame clones and lacks some. The sample contains roughly 99,000 clones, around 92% of which appear only once. Sequencing was carried out using peripheral blood. The receptor set was obtained from a middle-aged man with active or convalescent COVID-19.

This clone was seen once. The chain uses TRBV21-1 and TRBJ2-7; the table assigns TRBD2, which was not confirmed against the DNA. TRBV21-1 is classified as a pseudogene. This CDR3 has 13 amino acids. Here the CDR3 DNA reads TGTGCCAGCGGAGGGTTGCTAAGGCACGAGCAGTACTTC. This translates into CASGGLLRHEQYF.

The chain uses TRBV7-2 and TRBJ2-3, with 10 bases fitting TRBD1. Germline-derived CDR1 and CDR2 are SGHTA and FQGNSA. Losses at the gene ends were 5 bases for V and 5 bases for J; bases not matched to a gene: 4. CDR3 length: 14 residues. For the CDR3, the DNA is TGTGCCAGCAGCCCTGGACAGGGGGTAGATACGCAGTATTTT. Protein product: CASSPGQGVDTQYF.

The CDR3, as DNA: TGTGCCAGTAGTATAGGGGCGGGCTACGAGCAGTACTTC. Its protein is CASSIGAGYEQYF. The chain combines TRBV19 with TRBJ2-7; D perhaps matches TRBD2 (5 bases). This CDR3 has 13 residues. Germline-derived CDR1 and CDR2 are LNHDA and SQIVND (reference sequence). V lost 1 base and J 3 bases, leaving 7 bases between the germline ends.

This clone was detected once. The chain has TRBV2 and TRBJ2-5; D remains unclear. The CDR3 length is 15 residues. Per germline, CDR1 SNHLY and CDR2 FYNNEI. The V end lost 1 base, the J end lost 2 bases, and 11 bases lay between the germline ends. CDR3 sequence reads: CASSEGRPVQETQYF. The CDR3 nucleotides read TGTGCCAGCAGTGAAGGTCGTCCGGTTCAAGAGACCCAGTACTTC.

The chain links TRBV7-3 to TRBJ2-7; D gene unclear. The CDR3 length is 13 residues. Germline V gene data show CDR1 as SGHTA and CDR2 as FQGTGA. The V gene lost 1 base and the J gene lost 4 bases, with 8 bases spanning the gap. In nucleotides, the CDR3 is TGTGCCAGCAGCTTAATGATCGGTTACGAGCAGTACTTC. Protein: CASSLMIGYEQYF. The full variable domain, in which reference TRBV7-3 and TRBJ2-7 provide the parts outside the CDR3, is GAGVSQTPSNKVTEKGKYVELRCDPISGHTALYWYRQSLGQGPEFLIYFQGTGAADDSGLPNDRFFAVRPEGSVSTLKIQRTERGDSAVYLCASSLMIGYEQYFGPGTRLTVT.

This chain connects TRBV5-1 to TRBJ2-7; 9 nucleotides align to TRBD2. CDR1 is SGHRS and CDR2 is YFSETQ in the germline V gene. The CDR3 loop spans 15 amino acids. With 0 bases clipped from V and 2 bases from J, the junction kept 3 bases outside the gene matches. The CDR3 DNA is TGCGCCAGCAGCTTGGTAGCGGGAGTCCCCTACGAGCAGTACTTC. Protein sequence: CASSLVAGVPYEQYF. The full variable domain, its missing parts supplied by reference TRBV5-1 and TRBJ2-7, is KAGVTQTPRYLIKTRGQQVTLSCSPISGHRSVSWYQQTPGQGLQFLFEYFSETQRNKGNFPGRFSGRQFSNSRSEMNVSTLELGDSALYLCASSLVAGVPYEQYFGPGTRLTVT.

This chain uses TRBV19 with TRBJ1-6, with TRBD1 as a possible D gene (6 bases). Germline-derived CDR1 and CDR2 are LNHDA and SQIVND (reference sequence). V gave up 7 bases and J gave up 10 bases, with 17 bases separating them. The CDR3 has 14 amino acids. The CDR3 protein is CASTLTGQSSPLHF. In DNA, the CDR3 is TGTGCCAGTACCCTAACCGGACAGTCCTCACCCCTCCACTTT.

This clone showed up just a few times. The rearrangement links TRBV7-2 to TRBJ2-7, with 7 bases identical to TRBD2. CDR1 is SGHTA and CDR2 is FQGNSA in the germline V gene. This CDR3 contains 17 residues. The ends lost 0 bases at V and 3 bases at J; junction bases unmatched: 11. The CDR3: CASSLALSGVGFYEQYF. The CDR3 DNA reads as TGTGCCAGCAGCTTAGCGCTAAGCGGGGTTGGGTTCTACGAGCAGTACTTC. Using reference TRBV7-2 and TRBJ2-7 for the parts outside the CDR3, the full variable domain is GAGVSQSPSNKVTEKGKDVELRCDPISGHTALYWYRQSLGQGLEFLIYFQGNSAPDKSGLPSDRFSAERTGGSVSTLTIQRTQQEDSAVYLCASSLALSGVGFYEQYFGPGTRLTVT.

This clone has a single count. The gene calls are TRBV18 and TRBJ1-1; perhaps TRBD1 as D (6 bases). Trimming shortened V by 3 bases and J by 2 bases, and 7 bases separated the two germline ends. CDR1 is KGHSH and CDR2 is LQKENI in the germline V gene. The CDR3 length is 13 residues. This chain's CDR3 is CASSPGGNTEAFF. The CDR3 DNA follows: TGTGCCAGCTCACCTGGGGGCAACACTGAAGCTTTCTTT.

The chain joins TRBV18 to TRBJ2-4; D is perhaps TRBD1 (5 bases). This CDR3 has 14 amino acids. Germline assignment: CDR1 KGHSH and CDR2 LQKENI. The V and J ends lost 3 bases and 8 bases respectively, with 14 bases between them. In nucleotides, the CDR3 is TGTGCCAGCTCACCGCCGACAGCCAAGGACATTCAGTACTTC. This encodes CASSPPTAKDIQYF.

This clone has only one observation. The chain has TRBV4-1 and TRBJ1-1; the D is unclear. The germline V gene encodes CDR1 MGHRA and CDR2 YSYEKL. Trimming took off 4 bases at V and 1 base at J, with 22 bases between the two ends. The CDR3 is 18 residues long. The CDR3 DNA follows: TGCGCCAGCAGCCCCTTCATAACAAAGAAGTTATCGAACACTGAAGCTTTCTTT. It encodes CASSPFITKKLSNTEAFF.

This rearrangement joins TRBV5-4 to TRBJ2-6, with D unclear. Trimming took 1 base from V and 2 from J, leaving 7 bases between them. CDR3 size: 15 residues. Germline CDR1 and CDR2: SGHNT and YYREEE (reference sequence). The CDR3 nucleotides read TGTGCCAGCAGCTTGACAAGCGCTGGGGCCAACGTCCTGACTTTC. Its translation is CASSLTSAGANVLTF.

The chain has TRBV27 and TRBJ1-6; D might be TRBD1 (5 bases). The V gene lost 6 bases and the J gene lost 10 bases, with 19 bases spanning the gap. The germline V gene encodes CDR1 MNHEY and CDR2 SMNVEV (reference sequence). This CDR3 contains 15 residues. In DNA form, the CDR3 reads TGTGCCAGCAGAAATAGCAGGGTAGGAGAATCACCCCTCCACTTT. It yields the protein CASRNSRVGESPLHF.

This chain connects TRBV19 to TRBJ2-2; 11 nucleotides match TRBD1. Germline CDR1 and CDR2: LNHDA and SQIVND (reference sequence). This CDR3 has 16 amino acids. The trim removed 4 bases at V and 4 bases at J, leaving 5 bases unmatched. CDR3 DNA: TGTGCCAGTAGTACCGGGACAGGGGGTAGCACCGGGGAGCTGTTTTTT. It specifies CASSTGTGGSTGELFF.

J is TRBJ1-3 and V is TRBV19, with 7 bases fitting TRBD1. Trimming at V came to 6 bases and at J to 0 bases, leaving 2 bases not matched to a gene. The germline V gene has CDR1 LNHDA and CDR2 SQIVND (reference sequence). This CDR3 spans 14 amino acids. The CDR3 bases are TGTGCCAGTAGGCGGACAGGCTCTGGAAACACCATATATTTT. It encodes CASRRTGSGNTIYF.

The rearrangement uses TRBV5-1 and TRBJ2-5; TRBD1 matches at 8 bases. The CDR3 runs 15 residues. Trimming removed 3 bases from V and 0 bases from J; junction bases left unmatched: 4. Looked up from germline, CDR1 is SGHRS and CDR2 is YFSETQ. CDR3 sequence (DNA): TGCGCCAGCAGCTCCGGACAGGGATACCAAGAGACCCAGTACTTC. Protein product: CASSSGQGYQETQYF.

Details on this clone: This CDR3 is also generated by other DNA sequences in the sample. J is TRBJ1-1 and V is TRBV4-1; TRBD1 agrees at 8 bases. The CDR3 is 15 amino acids. Trimming cost V 0 bases and J 3 bases; bases outside gene matches: 3. Germline V gene sequence: CDR1 MGHRA, CDR2 YSYEKL. CDR3 nucleotide sequence: TGCGCCAGCAGCCAAGAGGTGACAGGGGACACTGAAGCTTTCTTT. Translation gives CASSQEVTGDTEAFF.

V is TRBV7-9 and J is TRBJ2-1; 7 positions match TRBD2. CDR3 size: 16 residues. Germline values: CDR1 SEHNR, CDR2 FQNEAQ (reference sequence). Losses at the gene ends were 2 bases for V and 6 bases for J; bases not matched to a gene: 10. CDR3 region: CASSLSFGEGPNEQFF. CDR3 bases: TGTGCCAGCAGCTTATCGTTCGGGGAGGGGCCCAATGAGCAGTTCTTC.

This clone was detected only a few times. This sequence joins TRBV2 and TRBJ2-2; the D gene is possibly TRBD1 (6 bases). CDR3 length: 12 residues. The V end was cut by 10 bases, the J end by 7 bases, with 13 bases between. Germline assignment: CDR1 SNHLY and CDR2 FYNNEI. The CDR3 DNA follows: TGTGCCACCAGGGGAGTGGGCGGGGAGCTGTTTTTT. It specifies CATRGVGGELFF.

The chain joins TRBV28 to TRBJ1-1; 7 bases align to TRBD1. CDR3 size: 13 residues. The germline V gene encodes CDR1 MDHEN and CDR2 SYDVKM. The V and J ends lost 8 bases and 10 bases, in that order; junction bases with no gene match: 13. The CDR3 is CASLQGGGASAFF. The CDR3 nucleotides are TGTGCCAGCCTTCAAGGAGGGGGCGCTTCAGCTTTCTTT.

This chain joins TRBV24-1 and TRBJ1-2; 7 bases are a match to TRBD1. The CDR3 has 15 residues. From germline, CDR1 is KGHDR and CDR2 SFDVKD. Germline trimming cut 2 bases from V and 8 bases from J; bases unmatched to any gene: 10. DNA of the CDR3: TGTGCCACCAGTGATTCCGACAGGGAACGAACGGGCTACACCTTC. Residues: CATSDSDRERTGYTF.

Notes on this clone: The junction departs from the called germline gene at one end, perhaps through a read error. Other DNA sequences in this specimen translate into the identical CDR3. The chain carries TRBV25-1 and TRBJ1-2; TRBD1 matches at 12 bases. Germline V gene lookup returns CDR1 MGHDK and CDR2 SYGVNS. This CDR3 spans 16 amino acids. This chain's CDR3 is CASSEPTGTGGYGYTF. CDR3 nucleotide sequence: TGTGCCAGCAGTGAACCTACCGGGACAGGGGGCTATGGCTATACCTTC.

V gene TRBV28 combines with J gene TRBJ1-3, with D perhaps matching TRBD1 (6 bases). The CDR3 is 15 amino acids. Trimming stripped 6 bases from V and 0 bases from J, with 12 bases between. Per germline, CDR1 MDHEN and CDR2 SYDVKM. The chain's CDR3 is CASSEDRTSGNTIYF. The CDR3 nucleotides are TGTGCCAGCAGCGAGGACAGAACCTCTGGAAACACCATATATTTT.

V and J are TRBV19 and TRBJ2-2; D is perhaps TRBD2 (6 bases). The CDR3 sequence is 14 residues long. Per germline, CDR1 LNHDA and CDR2 SQIVND (reference sequence). The V and J ends lost 3 bases and 5 bases respectively, with 10 bases between them. The chain's CDR3 is CASSIDGGTGELFF. CDR3 DNA: TGTGCCAGTAGTATCGACGGAGGGACCGGGGAGCTGTTTTTT. The full variable domain, rest sourced from reference TRBV19 and TRBJ2-2, is DGGITQSPKYLFRKEGQNVTLSCEQNLNHDAMYWYRQDPGQGLRLIYYSQIVNDFQKGDIAEGYSVSREKKESFPLTVTSAQKNPTAFYLCASSIDGGTGELFFGEGSRLTVL.

The J gene is TRBJ2-7, the V gene TRBV5-1; D gene ambiguous. The germline V gene has CDR1 SGHRS and CDR2 YFSETQ. Trimming pared 0 bases from V and 5 bases from J, leaving 6 bases between. This CDR3 contains 12 residues. In DNA form, the CDR3 reads TGCGCCAGCAGCTTGGCCAGGAACGAGCAGTACTTC. Encoded protein: CASSLARNEQYF.

This clone appeared once. The chain is built from TRBV7-2 and TRBJ2-7; 9 bases match TRBD1. Germline CDR1 is SGHTA and CDR2 is FQGNSA. The CDR3 totals 15 residues. Germline trimming cut 5 bases from V and 1 base from J; bases unmatched to any gene: 6. The CDR3 coding sequence is TGTGCCAGCAGCCGCACAGGGGGCATTTCCTACGAGCAGTACTTC. Its translation: CASSRTGGISYEQYF.

In the case of this clone: Within the sample, other DNA sequences also encode this same CDR3. V is TRBV4-3 and J is TRBJ1-2; D not certain. This CDR3 is built from 14 residues. V was clipped by 0 bases and J by 5 bases, with 10 bases between them. Looked up from germline, CDR1 is LGHNA and CDR2 is YSLEER. CDR3 coding DNA: TGCGCCAGCAGCCAAGATCGTCCGGGATATGGCTACACCTTC. Translated, it gives CASSQDRPGYGYTF.